This T cell receptor (beta chain) was recorded in a study of blood T cell repertoires in COVID-19. Overall study context: The study drew acute and convalescent COVID-19 samples from the United States, Italy and Spain.

Trimming shortened V by 1 base and J by 4 bases, and 16 bases separated the two germline ends. The CDR3 consists of 17 residues. The germline V gene has CDR1 LGHNA and CDR2 YSLEER. Original handling: Reference gene primer amplification in the assay estimated nucleated cell counts. TCRdb's table, derived via immunoSEQ multiplex PCR, lists solely in-frame clones and lacks some. That table is the source of V, J and clone size, and D and trimming were worked out from the DNA. This table holds roughly 200,000 clones, roughly 85% found once. This chain connects TRBV4-3 to TRBJ1-4; D is unclear. The receptor was derived from a woman of 80 years or more with acute or convalescent COVID-19. The sequenced sample was peripheral blood. CDR3 nucleotide sequence: TGCGCCAGCAGCCAAGGCGGAGGGAGGAAGTTTAATGAAAAACTGTTTTTT. Its translation is CASSQGGGRKFNEKLFF.